This TCR beta chain originates from a study of T cell changes during pregnancy in multiple sclerosis (dated by TCRdb to 2018 to 2020). About the full investigation: Changes in the T cell repertoire over the course of pregnancy were examined in this study in women with multiple sclerosis.

About this clone itself: Its antigen is currently not known. No base-level quality is on record; no much larger clone is a single base apart.

Libraries were made using the immunoSEQ multiplex PCR assay. TCRdb retrieved this table from immuneACCESS and kept in-frame rearrangements only. Not all clones are present; in checked studies, unresolved V genes account for under half, and no reason is known for the remainder. This sample lists around 57,000 clones; 90% were detected once. 5% to 7.5% of the sample is taken by the ten largest. The sequencing used peripheral blood, collected in the third trimester of pregnancy. The source of this sequence is a female donor in good health, enrolled as a control in a pregnancy study.

The CDR3: CASRADRVDEQYF. The DNA sequence reads TGTGCCAGCAGAGCCGACAGGGTGGACGAGCAGTACTTC. The rearrangement combines TRBV2 with TRBJ2-7; 7 junctional bases match TRBD1. The germline V and J ends show losses of 6 bases and 5 bases respectively, and no gene match explains 7 bases of the junction. CDR1 is given as SNHLY and CDR2 as FYNNEI, both from the germline V gene. The CDR3 runs 13 residues from the cysteine to the phenylalanine. Solely the CDR3 DNA is kept, with 39 bases framed from the first base.